The sequence of this TCR beta chain was determined in a study of cytomegalovirus exposure and HLA in healthy donors. Germline V gene sequence: CDR1 SGDLS, CDR2 YYNGEE. The CDR3 is made up of 13 amino acids. The ends lost 5 bases at V and 6 bases at J; junction bases unmatched: 4. PCR used 60 Vbeta primers and 13 Jbeta primers. The repertoire was sequenced with immunoSEQ multiplex PCR; TCRdb's copy has only in-frame clones and lacks some. In all, the sample yields about 130,000 clones. The sequence was collected from a man in his forties or fifties in good health and CMV-seronegative. The rearrangement links TRBV9 to TRBJ2-2; 7 bases agree with TRBD1. The specimen sequenced was PBMCs. CDR3 nucleotide sequence: TGTGCCAGCAGGACAGGGACGGCCGGGGAGCTGTTTTTT. Translating gives CASRTGTAGELFF.